The 32 T cell receptor beta chains in this list originate from one sample, sequenced in a study of vaccination effects on CD4 cells after COVID-19. Which antigens these TCRs recognize remains unknown. Culturing for about 10 days preceded CD4+ T cell isolation. Two-dose vaccination with either BNT162b2 or mRNA-1273 was given to the participants. The method was immunoSEQ multiplex PCR; TCRdb's version includes in-frame clones alone and lacks a portion of them. The data contain about 57,000 clones, 78% of them singletons. The input for sequencing was CD4+ T cells from PBMCs cultured without peptide, taken after COVID-19 vaccination. The origin of the receptors is a human donor who received a COVID-19 vaccine.

This rearrangement joins TRBV6-2 or TRBV6-3 to TRBJ1-2, with D possibly being TRBD1 (6 bases). Trimming took 5 bases from V and 9 from J, leaving 19 bases between them. This CDR3 has 14 residues. Germline V gene data show CDR1 as MNHEY and CDR2 as SVGEGT. The CDR3 DNA follows: TGTGCCAGCAGTCCCAACCGACAGGTGGGAAGCTACACCTTC. It encodes CASSPNRQVGSYTF.

Points on this clone: A junction end diverges from the germline sequence, so it may reflect a read error. The V call is TRBV6-4, the J call TRBJ1-1; 8 nucleotides match TRBD1. The CDR3 sequence is 13 residues long. Germline V lookup: CDR1 MRHNA, CDR2 SNTAGT. The CDR3: CASSRTGNSEAFF. CDR3 coding DNA: TGTGCCAGCAGCAGGACAGGGAACAGTGAAGCTTTCTTT.

There are a few counts of this clone. In DNA form, the CDR3 reads TGTGCCAGCTCACCCAGACAGGGACCAAGTCAGCCCCAGCATTTT. The encoded protein is CASSPRQGPSQPQHF. This chain joins TRBV18 and TRBJ1-5; TRBD1 aligns across 7 bases. Germline V lookup: CDR1 KGHSH, CDR2 LQKENI. The CDR3 length is 15 residues. J was trimmed by 6 bases and V by 3 bases; bases with no gene match: 8.

This rearrangement joins TRBV6-5 to TRBJ1-1; D ambiguous. Germline V gene data show CDR1 as MNHEY and CDR2 as SVGAGI. This CDR3 region has 13 residues. The V end was cut by 0 bases, the J end by 1 base, with 3 bases between. The CDR3: CASSYSRNTEAFF. CDR3 nucleotides: TGTGCCAGCAGTTACTCCCGGAACACTGAAGCTTTCTTT.

The rearrangement uses TRBV7-3 and TRBJ2-2, with D unclear. The germline V gene has CDR1 SGHTA and CDR2 FQGTGA. The CDR3 runs to 13 residues. The V end was cut by 1 base, the J end by 5 bases, with 5 bases between. The CDR3 DNA follows: TGTGCCAGCAGCTTAATGGGGACCGGGGAGCTGTTTTTT. As protein: CASSLMGTGELFF.

The chain combines TRBV7-2 with TRBJ2-7; the match to TRBD2 covers 10 bases. CDR3 length: 16 residues. V lost 1 base and J lost 0; bases outside the gene matches: 3. CDR1 and CDR2 (germline): SGHTA, FQGNSA. In DNA, the CDR3 is TGTGCCAGCAGCTTAGTTAGCGGGGGGAGCTCCTACGAGCAGTACTTC. Translating it yields CASSLVSGGSSYEQYF.

The chain uses TRBV2 and TRBJ1-2; D unresolved. Looked up from germline, CDR1 is SNHLY and CDR2 is FYNNEI. The CDR3 length is 14 residues. V shed 2 bases and J shed 7 bases, with 14 bases lying between them. The CDR3 DNA follows: TGTGCCAGCAGTGAAAAGTCAGGCGATGGTGGCTACACCTTC. Its protein is CASSEKSGDGGYTF.

This clone showed up just a few times. The chain has TRBV7-2 and TRBJ1-2, with TRBD1 matching 10 bases. The CDR3 is made up of 13 amino acids. Germline CDR1 and CDR2: SGHTA and FQGNSA. Germline trimming cut 5 bases from V and 8 bases from J; bases unmatched to any gene: 5. CDR3 sequence: CASSPSTGGGYTF. Written as DNA, the CDR3 is TGTGCCAGCAGCCCTTCGACAGGGGGCGGCTACACCTTC.

The rearrangement links TRBV5-8 to TRBJ2-3; D remains unclear. V was trimmed by 3 bases and J by 2 bases, leaving 7 bases between them. This CDR3 comprises 13 residues. The germline V gene has CDR1 SGHTS and CDR2 YDEGEE. The CDR3 spells CASSSRLTDTQYF. As DNA, the CDR3 is TGTGCCAGCAGCTCCCGTCTCACAGATACGCAGTATTTT.

The gene calls are TRBV5-4 and TRBJ1-1; perhaps TRBD1 as D (6 bases). CDR3 size: 14 residues. The germline V and J ends were trimmed by 0 bases and 10 bases, with 16 bases remaining between them. CDR1 SGHNT and CDR2 YYREEE come from the germline V gene (reference sequence). CDR3 coding DNA: TGTGCCAGCAGCTTGGTACAGGGAACGGATGGAGCTTTCTTT. Amino acids: CASSLVQGTDGAFF.

This chain uses TRBV28 with TRBJ2-1; D gene uncertain. CDR3 length equals 11 residues. The ends were cut back, 8 bases at V and 4 bases at J, with 6 bases in the middle. Germline CDR1 and CDR2: MDHEN and SYDVKM. The CDR3 region is CASSGYNEQFF. CDR3 in DNA: TGTGCCAGCTCTGGGTACAATGAGCAGTTCTTC.

The genes are TRBV5-6 and TRBJ1-1; D remains unclear. Trimming took off 4 bases at V and 5 bases at J, with 12 bases between the two ends. The CDR3 length is 13 residues. Germline CDR1 is SGHDT and CDR2 is YYEEEE. In nucleotides, the CDR3 is TGTGCCAGCAGCCTACCATTGGGGACTGAAGCTTTCTTT. Translating gives CASSLPLGTEAFF. Complete variable domain (other parts from reference TRBV5-6 and TRBJ1-1): DAGVTQSPTHLIKTRGQQVTLRCSPKSGHDTVSWYQQALGQGPQFIFQYYEEEERQRGNFPDRFSGHQFPNYSSELNVNALLLGDSALYLCASSLPLGTEAFFGQGTRLTVV.

In nucleotides, the CDR3 is TGCGCCAGCAGCTTGGGACAGGCAGAGACCCAGTACTTC. It translates to CASSLGQAETQYF. The V gene is TRBV5-1, the J gene TRBJ2-5, with TRBD1 as a possible D gene (6 bases). Trimming removed 0 bases from V and 4 bases from J, with 7 bases in between. Germline loops: CDR1 SGHRS, CDR2 YFSETQ. The CDR3 has 13 amino acids.

This clone was detected only a few times. The chain couples TRBV19 to TRBJ1-3; D is possibly TRBD1 (5 bases). The V end lost 9 bases, the J end lost 0 bases, and 9 bases lay between the germline ends. The germline gives CDR1 LNHDA, CDR2 SQIVND (reference sequence). The CDR3 totals 13 residues. CDR3 bases: TGTGCCAGCTGGGGGGGCTCTGGAAACACCATATATTTT. Amino acid sequence: CASWGGSGNTIYF.

The chain has TRBV6-6 and TRBJ1-2; a weak D match, TRBD1 (5 bases). In germline, CDR1 is MNHNY, CDR2 SVGAGI (reference sequence). The CDR3 runs 12 residues. Trimming cost V 6 bases and J 4 bases, with 9 bases left between them. CDR3 DNA sequence: TGTGCCAGCAGCACAGGTATCTATGGCTACACCTTC. Translated: CASSTGIYGYTF.

V is TRBV7-3 and J is TRBJ2-2, with TRBD2 matching 9 bases. The V segment lost 3 bases and the J segment 0 bases; nucleotides outside the gene matches: 5. Germline V gives CDR1 SGHTA, CDR2 FQGTGA. The CDR3 is made up of 17 amino acids. This chain's CDR3 is CASSFTGLATNTGELFF. The CDR3, as DNA: TGTGCCAGCAGCTTTACTGGACTAGCGACGAACACCGGGGAGCTGTTTTTT.

The gene calls are TRBV20-1 and TRBJ2-7; 7 positions agree with TRBD2. This CDR3 contains 15 residues. Trimming took 3 bases from V and 9 from J; bases not matched to a gene: 17. Germline-derived CDR1 and CDR2 are DFQATT and SNEGSKA (reference sequence). The CDR3 loop is CSASLAAVPVLWQYF. Written as DNA, the CDR3 is TGCAGTGCTAGTCTAGCGGCAGTGCCAGTCTTATGGCAGTACTTC.

CDR3 coding DNA: TGTGCCAGCGGGTCCGACTACGGGACACTCTTTCGGGGCACTGAAGCTTTCTTT. The encoded protein is CASGSDYGTLFRGTEAFF. The chain couples TRBV2 to TRBJ1-1; a possible D gene is TRBD1 (6 bases). V gave up 8 bases and J gave up 4 bases, with 29 bases separating them. Germline V gene sequence: CDR1 SNHLY, CDR2 FYNNEI. The CDR3 contains 18 residues.

This clone is classed as medium-sized. The V gene is TRBV30, the J gene TRBJ1-2; perhaps TRBD1 as D (6 bases). The CDR3 runs 13 residues. Germline CDR1 and CDR2: GTSNPN and SVGIG (reference sequence). V dropped 0 bases and J dropped 4 bases, with 9 bases sitting between them. The CDR3 is CAWSVKGGYGYTF. The CDR3 region has the DNA TGTGCCTGGAGTGTAAAGGGGGGCTATGGCTACACCTTC.

This clone was found a few times. This chain joins TRBV4-1 and TRBJ1-1, with 7 bases aligning to TRBD1. The CDR3 contains 15 residues. V was pared by 0 bases and J by 4 bases, with 5 bases of the junction left unmatched. Germline CDR1 is MGHRA and CDR2 is YSYEKL. This CDR3 reads CASSQDSQGGTEAFF. The CDR3 DNA follows: TGCGCCAGCAGCCAAGATAGTCAGGGGGGCACTGAAGCTTTCTTT.

The genes are TRBV24-1 and TRBJ2-4; weak D call: TRBD2 (5 bases). V shed 4 bases and J shed 8 bases, with 17 bases lying between them. There are 15 residues in the CDR3. Germline V gene sequence: CDR1 KGHDR, CDR2 SFDVKD. The CDR3 region has the DNA TGTGCCACCAGTGACCGTGGTCAAGCCGGGGACATTCAGTACTTC. Translation gives CATSDRGQAGDIQYF.

The chain has TRBV18 and TRBJ2-1; TRBD1 matches at 10 bases. CDR1 and CDR2 from the germline V gene are KGHSH and LQKENI. The CDR3 spans 15 residues. Unmatched junction bases numbered 5, after V lost 2 bases and J lost 7 bases. As DNA, the CDR3 is TGTGCCAGCTCACCAAGGCGACAGGGGGCTAATGAGCAGTTCTTC. Its protein is CASSPRRQGANEQFF.

This sequence joins TRBV6-6 and TRBJ1-6; D remains unclear. V was cut by 5 bases and J by 7 bases, with 15 bases left in between. This CDR3 region has 15 residues. The V gene's germline CDR1 is MNHNY and CDR2 SVGAGI (reference sequence). The chain's CDR3 is CASSVGSLGNSPLHF. CDR3 sequence (DNA): TGTGCCAGCAGTGTGGGGAGCTTGGGAAATTCACCCCTCCACTTT.

This clone was recorded a few times. At one boundary the junction diverges from the germline segment, which might be a read error. The chain employs TRBV19 and TRBJ1-5, with D perhaps matching TRBD1 (6 bases). The CDR3 runs 12 residues. Germline values: CDR1 LNHDA, CDR2 SQIVND (reference sequence). In DNA form, the CDR3 reads TGTGCCAGTAGTATAGATCGGGGGCGCAGGTATTTT. Protein: CASSIDRGRRYF.

A few counts support this clone. V gene TRBV3-1 (or the pseudogene TRBV3-2) combines with J gene TRBJ2-5; possible D gene TRBD2, 5 bases. Germline CDR1 reads LGHDT; CDR2 reads YNNKEL (reference sequence). There are 15 residues in the CDR3. Trimming shortened V by 8 bases and J by 4 bases, and 20 bases separated the two germline ends. CDR3 nucleotides: TGTGCCAGCGGAACGTCCGGGAAATGGCGAGAGACCCAGTACTTC. Residues: CASGTSGKWRETQYF.

The chain recombines TRBV3-1 (or the pseudogene TRBV3-2) with TRBJ2-1; TRBD2 aligns across 7 bases. Trimming took 3 bases from V and 3 from J; bases not matched to a gene: 5. CDR3 length: 15 residues. CDR1 and CDR2 (germline): LGHDT, YNNKEL (reference sequence). CDR3 bases: TGTGCCAGCAGCCATCCTAGCGGACACTACAATGAGCAGTTCTTC. Translating gives CASSHPSGHYNEQFF.

Only a few counts were recorded for this clone. Other DNA sequences from this sample encode an identical CDR3 as well. The chain uses TRBV7-9 and TRBJ1-1; TRBD1 agrees at 7 bases. The CDR3 sequence is 14 residues long. Losses at the gene ends were 4 bases for V and 1 base for J; bases not matched to a gene: 3. The germline CDR1 and CDR2 sequences are SEHNR and FQNEAQ (reference sequence). The CDR3 loop is CASSSQGGNTEAFF. DNA for the CDR3: TGTGCCAGCAGCTCCCAGGGGGGGAACACTGAAGCTTTCTTT.

This chain connects TRBV11-2 to TRBJ2-1, with TRBD2 matching over 13 bases. Trimming at V came to 4 bases and at J to 10 bases, leaving 10 bases not matched to a gene. Germline V lookup: CDR1 SGHAT, CDR2 FQNNGV. The CDR3 is 16 amino acids. CDR3 DNA sequence: TGTGCCAGCAGCTCGATGACTAGCGGGGGGCCCAGGGAGCAGTTCTTC. Protein: CASSSMTSGGPREQFF. Filled out from reference TRBV11-2 and TRBJ2-1, the complete variable domain reads EAGVAQSPRYKIIEKRQSVAFWCNPISGHATLYWYQQILGQGPKLLIQFQNNGVVDDSQLPKDRFSAERLKGVDSTLKIQPAKLEDSAVYLCASSSMTSGGPREQFFGPGTRLTVL.

This clone rates as medium-sized. The gene calls are TRBV19 and TRBJ1-5; possibly TRBD1 for D (6 bases). The CDR3 spans 15 residues. The V gene lost 5 bases and the J gene lost 1 base, with 12 bases spanning the gap. The germline V gene encodes CDR1 LNHDA and CDR2 SQIVND (reference sequence). The CDR3 region has the DNA TGTGCCAGTAGTCCCCCGGGGGCAAGCAATCAGCCCCAGCATTTT. Translation gives CASSPPGASNQPQHF.

This chain joins TRBV14 and TRBJ2-3, with D unclear. The CDR3 extends over 14 amino acids. V lost 2 bases, J lost 2 bases, and 8 bases lay in between. The V gene's germline CDR1 is SGHDN and CDR2 FVKESK. As DNA, the CDR3 is TGTGCCAGCAGCCAATCCCAGGTCACAGATACGCAGTATTTT. The encoded protein is CASSQSQVTDTQYF.

The J gene is TRBJ1-2, the V gene TRBV12-3 or TRBV12-4, with a tentative D call TRBD1 (5 bases). Trimming took off 7 bases at V and 4 bases at J, with 13 bases between the two ends. The CDR3 totals 13 residues. The CDR3 coding sequence is TGTGCCAGCAACATCGGGACTTTCTATGGCTACACCTTC. It codes for CASNIGTFYGYTF.

This clone was counted once. The rearrangement uses TRBV27 and TRBJ1-1; maybe TRBD1 (6 bases). The germline V gene encodes CDR1 MNHEY and CDR2 SMNVEV (reference sequence). Trimming removed 0 bases from V and 13 bases from J, with 18 bases in between. This CDR3 comprises 14 residues. CDR3 DNA: TGTGCCAGCAGTTTATCGAAGGGTTTAGGGGGTGGTTTCTTT. As protein: CASSLSKGLGGGFF.